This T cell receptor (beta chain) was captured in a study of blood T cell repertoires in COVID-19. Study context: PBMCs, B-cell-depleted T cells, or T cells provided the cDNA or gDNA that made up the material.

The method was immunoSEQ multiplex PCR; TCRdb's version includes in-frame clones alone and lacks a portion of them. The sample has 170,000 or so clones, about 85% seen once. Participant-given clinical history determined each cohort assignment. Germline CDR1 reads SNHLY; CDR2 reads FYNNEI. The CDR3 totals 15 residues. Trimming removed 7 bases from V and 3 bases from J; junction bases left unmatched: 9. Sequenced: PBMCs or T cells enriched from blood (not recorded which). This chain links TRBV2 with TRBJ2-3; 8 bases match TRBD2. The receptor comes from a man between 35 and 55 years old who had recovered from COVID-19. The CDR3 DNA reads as TGTGCCAGCAACCCGGTAGCGGGAAAGACAGATACGCAGTATTTT. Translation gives CASNPVAGKTDTQYF.